A selection of T cell receptor beta chains follows, all from one sample in a study of T cells in Graves' hyperthyroidism and ophthalmopathy. MiXCR, applied by TCRdb to the multiplex PCR reads, yields one record per CDR3 protein. Of some 720,000 distinct CDR3 sequences listed, less than 20% are singletons. Sequenced material: blood. The source of these receptors is a man younger than 35 with Graves' hyperthyroidism. CDR3s include the opening cysteine and the closing phenylalanine or tryptophan. The D gene is left open where the match is weak. Where a row states a size, it is once, few, many or the class of an expanded clone; other rows omit it.

V	size	D	J	CDR3	DNA
TRBV7-2	few	-	TRBJ2-5	CASSLHFWETQYF	TGTGCCAGCAGCTTACATTTTTGGGAGACCCAGTACTTC
TRBV11-2	few	-	TRBJ2-6	CASSKSGIVNSGANVLTF	TGTGCCAGCAGCAAATCCGGGATAGTGAACTCTGGGGCCAACGTCCTGACTTTC
TRBV20-1	-	-	TRBJ2-1	CSAREGGLTFF	TGCAGTGCTAGGGAGGGGGGATTAACGTTCTTC
TRBV27	few	TRBD1	TRBJ2-2	CASSQQGALTGELFF	TGTGCCAGCAGTCAACAGGGGGCGCTGACCGGGGAGCTGTTTTTT
TRBV7-2	many	-	TRBJ1-1	CASTSRQEWAEAFF	TGTGCCAGCACCTCCCGCCAGGAGTGGGCTGAAGCTTTCTTT
TRBV5-1	many	TRBD2	TRBJ2-1	CASSGASGIGHEQFF	TGCGCCAGCAGCGGAGCTAGCGGGATAGGCCATGAGCAGTTCTTC
TRBV20-1	-	TRBD2	TRBJ2-7	CSASPGTSGPRVDEQYF	TGCAGTGCTAGTCCCGGGACTAGCGGGCCTCGAGTGGACGAGCAGTACTTC
TRBV20-1	many	-	TRBJ2-7	CSARDRLADPLRQYF	TGCAGTGCTAGAGATCGGCTAGCCGACCCACTAAGGCAGTACTTC
TRBV11-2	many	-	TRBJ2-3	CASSSSPTGVRTDTQYF	TGTGCCAGCAGCTCCTCCCCGACGGGGGTTCGCACAGATACGCAGTATTTT
TRBV6-1	-	-	TRBJ2-1	CASSKPNGAYNEQFF	TGTGCCAGCAGTAAGCCAAACGGGGCTTACAATGAGCAGTTCTTC
TRBV28	many	-	TRBJ2-5	CASSRTAATQYF	TGTGCCAGCAGTCGGACGGCCGCGACCCAGTACTTC
TRBV29-1	many	-	TRBJ2-7	CSVEGSSYEQYF	TGCAGCGTCGAAGGATCTTCCTACGAGCAGTACTTC
TRBV5-8	-	-	TRBJ1-2	CASPKVGYGYTF	TGTGCCAGTCCGAAGGTCGGCTATGGCTACACCTTC
TRBV20-1	few	-	TRBJ2-1	CSARSGTLLHEQFF	TGCAGTGCTCGATCCGGGACCCTTTTACATGAGCAGTTCTTC
TRBV18	many	-	TRBJ2-1	CASSPFESERSSYNEQFF	TGTGCCAGCTCACCTTTCGAAAGCGAAAGAAGCTCCTACAATGAGCAGTTCTTC
TRBV7-9	-	-	TRBJ2-7	CASSLDVYEQYF	TGTGCCAGCAGCTTAGATGTTTACGAGCAGTACTTC